This TCR beta chain comes out of a study of blood T cell repertoires in COVID-19. This CDR3 is built from 16 residues. Germline CDR1 and CDR2: LNHDA and SQIVND (reference sequence). The V gene lost 0 bases and the J gene lost 3 bases, with 15 bases spanning the gap. Adults between roughly 18 and 95 years of age took part from 20 to 25 US areas. All recovered Cohort 3 donors got two negative PCRs, got clearance, or saw symptom resolution. Profiling relied on immunoSEQ multiplex PCR, and the TCRdb table lists in-frame clones only, not all of them. The data hold almost 250,000 clones, with about 89% observed a single time.

The sample was PBMCs or T cells enriched from blood (not recorded which). This chain joins TRBV19 and TRBJ2-7; D might be TRBD1 (6 bases). The sequence derives from a woman in her twenties or thirties who had recovered from COVID-19. CDR3 coding DNA: TGTGCCAGTAGTATAGATCGAGGGGGTTCACGCTACGAGCAGTACTTC. Protein sequence: CASSIDRGGSRYEQYF.